The clone carrying this TCR beta chain was counted at least ten times. Its antigen remains unidentified. A single base separates this from a much larger clone, so it may be a read error. The sample comes from a study of metastatic and nonmetastatic thyroid tumors. Looking at the study overall: It was across blood and tumor or nodule tissue from malignant and benign thyroid patients that repertoires were compared. Notes on the study in general: Compared with benign nodules, malignant thyroid tumors were reported to have significantly higher TCR beta diversity in both blood and tumor.

No patient had received any treatment before thyroid surgery. Study processing details: Construction of a distant-metastasis classifier for papillary thyroid cancer relied on CDR3 differences across clinicopathological groups. With MiXCR, TCRdb reprocessed the PCR reads. The V and J calls come from TCRdb's annotation, not from the publication. Among around 40,000 clones listed, 15% to 20% were seen once. This CDR3 region has 18 residues. The V and J ends lost 5 bases and 5 bases, in that order; junction bases with no gene match: 17. The sequence derives from a male donor with papillary thyroid cancer or a benign thyroid nodule (not recorded which). Some clones in this sample may be carry-over from other donors' samples. The V and J genes are TRBV12-3 or TRBV12-4 and TRBJ2-5, with 10 nucleotides matching TRBD2. Sequences were obtained from blood. CDR3 sequence reads: CASSPQVGSSGRGETQYF. The CDR3 DNA is TGTGCCAGCAGTCCCCAGGTAGGGTCTAGCGGGAGAGGGGAGACCCAGTACTTC.